This T cell receptor beta chain is from a study of OX40 agonist ivuxolimab in advanced cancers. With 5 bases removed from V and 5 bases from J, the gap between germline ends came to 10 bases. CDR1 is LNHDA, CDR2 SQIVND, per germline (reference sequence). The length of the CDR3 is 13 residues. Clones were sequenced by immunoSEQ multiplex PCR, and TCRdb holds only the in-frame ones, with some missing. The sample carries about 100,000 clones, roughly 89% recorded once. Patients were excluded for autoimmune disease history or systemic immunosuppression. Cycle 7 day 1, cycle 4 day 1, and baseline were the timepoints at which blood was sampled.

Here the sequenced sample was CD4+ or CD8+ T cells sorted from blood, taken in a trial of the OX40 agonist ivuxolimab. The TCR originated in an adult with an advanced solid tumor such as melanoma, head and neck, liver or kidney cancer. V is TRBV19 and J is TRBJ1-5; D gene ambiguous. This chain's CDR3 is CASSETVDQPQHF. The CDR3 nucleotides read TGTGCCAGTAGTGAAACAGTAGATCAGCCCCAGCATTTT.